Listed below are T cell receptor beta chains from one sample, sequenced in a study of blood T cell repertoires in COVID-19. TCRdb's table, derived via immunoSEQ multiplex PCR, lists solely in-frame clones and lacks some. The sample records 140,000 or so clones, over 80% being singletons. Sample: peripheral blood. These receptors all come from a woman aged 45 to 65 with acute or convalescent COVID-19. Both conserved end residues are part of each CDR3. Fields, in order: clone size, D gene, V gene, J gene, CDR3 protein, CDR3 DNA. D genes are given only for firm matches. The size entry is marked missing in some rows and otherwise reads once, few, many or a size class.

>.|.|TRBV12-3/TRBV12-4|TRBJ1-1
CASSILLNTEAFF
TGTGCCAGCAGTATCCTTTTGAACACTGAAGCTTTCTTT
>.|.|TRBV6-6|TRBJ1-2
CASSYFVSANYGYTF
TGTGCCAGCAGTTACTTTGTTTCGGCTAACTATGGCTACACCTTC
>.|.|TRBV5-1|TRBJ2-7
CASSFPSSTYEQYF
TGCGCCAGCAGCTTCCCCAGTTCCACCTACGAGCAGTACTTC
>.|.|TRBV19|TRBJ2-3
CASSIYTGISTDTQYF
TGTGCCAGTAGTATTTACACGGGGATAAGCACAGATACGCAGTATTTT
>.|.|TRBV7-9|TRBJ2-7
CASSSLATPYEQYF
TGTGCCAGCAGCTCCCTAGCGACCCCCTACGAGCAGTACTTC
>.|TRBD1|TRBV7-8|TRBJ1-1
CASSLVRGTYTEAFF
TGTGCCAGCAGCTTGGTCAGGGGGACGTACACTGAAGCTTTCTTT
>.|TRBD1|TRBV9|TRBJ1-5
CASSFGQGDNQPQHF
TGTGCCAGCAGTTTTGGACAGGGGGACAATCAGCCCCAGCATTTT
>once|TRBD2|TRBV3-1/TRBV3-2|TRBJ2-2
CASSQLTGGPGRELFF
TGTGCCAGCAGCCAGCTAACGGGAGGGCCGGGGAGGGAGCTGTTTTTT
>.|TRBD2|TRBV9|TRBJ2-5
CASSDGLAGYQETQYF
TGTGCCAGCAGCGATGGACTAGCGGGGTACCAAGAGACCCAGTACTTC
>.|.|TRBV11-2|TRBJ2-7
CASSLDPFREQYF
TGTGCCAGCAGCTTAGATCCCTTTCGCGAGCAGTACTTC
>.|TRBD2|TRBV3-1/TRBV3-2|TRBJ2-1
CASSHPGTSGGAWNEQFF
TGTGCCAGCAGCCACCCCGGGACTAGCGGGGGGGCCTGGAATGAGCAGTTCTTC